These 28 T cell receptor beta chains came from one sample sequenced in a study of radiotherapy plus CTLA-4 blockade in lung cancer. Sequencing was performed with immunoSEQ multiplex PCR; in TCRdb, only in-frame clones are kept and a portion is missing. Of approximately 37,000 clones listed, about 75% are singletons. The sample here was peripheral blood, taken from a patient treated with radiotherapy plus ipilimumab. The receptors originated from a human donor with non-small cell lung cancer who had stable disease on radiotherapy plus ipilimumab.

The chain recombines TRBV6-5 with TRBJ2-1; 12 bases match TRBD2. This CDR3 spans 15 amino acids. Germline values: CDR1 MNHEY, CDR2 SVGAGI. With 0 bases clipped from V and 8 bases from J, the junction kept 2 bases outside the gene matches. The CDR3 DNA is TGTGCCAGCAGTTACTCCTGGACTAGCGGGGATGAGCAGTTCTTC. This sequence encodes CASSYSWTSGDEQFF.

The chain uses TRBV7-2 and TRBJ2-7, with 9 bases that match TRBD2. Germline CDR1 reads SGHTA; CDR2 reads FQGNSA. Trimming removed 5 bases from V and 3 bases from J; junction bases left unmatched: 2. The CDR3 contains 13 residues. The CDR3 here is CASSRTSDYEQYF. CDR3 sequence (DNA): TGTGCCAGCAGCCGGACTAGCGACTACGAGCAGTACTTC.

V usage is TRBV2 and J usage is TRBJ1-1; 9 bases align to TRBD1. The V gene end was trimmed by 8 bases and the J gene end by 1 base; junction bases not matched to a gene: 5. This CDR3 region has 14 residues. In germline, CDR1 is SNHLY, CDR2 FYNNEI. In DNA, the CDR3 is TGTGCCAGCGGCAAGACAGGGGGGAACACTGAAGCTTTCTTT. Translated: CASGKTGGNTEAFF.

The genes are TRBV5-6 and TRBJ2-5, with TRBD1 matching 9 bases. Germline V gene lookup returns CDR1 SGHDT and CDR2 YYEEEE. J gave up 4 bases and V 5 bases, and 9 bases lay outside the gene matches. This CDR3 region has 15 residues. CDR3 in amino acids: CASRQGQGSGETQYF. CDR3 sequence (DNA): TGTGCCAGCAGACAGGGACAGGGTAGTGGAGAGACCCAGTACTTC.

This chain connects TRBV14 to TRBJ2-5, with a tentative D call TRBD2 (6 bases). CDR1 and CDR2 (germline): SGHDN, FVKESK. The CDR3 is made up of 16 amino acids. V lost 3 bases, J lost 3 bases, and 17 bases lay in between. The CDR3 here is CASSQGDSGLKETQYF. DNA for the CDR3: TGTGCCAGCAGCCAGGGGGACTCAGGACTGAAAGAGACCCAGTACTTC.

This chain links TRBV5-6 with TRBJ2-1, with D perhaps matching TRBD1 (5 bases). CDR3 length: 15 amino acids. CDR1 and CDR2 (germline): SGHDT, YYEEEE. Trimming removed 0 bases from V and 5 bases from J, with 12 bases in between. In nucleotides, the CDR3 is TGTGCCAGCAGCTTGGCAGGGCGTGGGGACAATGAGCAGTTCTTC. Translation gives CASSLAGRGDNEQFF. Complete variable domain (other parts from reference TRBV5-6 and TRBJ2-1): DAGVTQSPTHLIKTRGQQVTLRCSPKSGHDTVSWYQQALGQGPQFIFQYYEEEERQRGNFPDRFSGHQFPNYSSELNVNALLLGDSALYLCASSLAGRGDNEQFFGPGTRLTVL.

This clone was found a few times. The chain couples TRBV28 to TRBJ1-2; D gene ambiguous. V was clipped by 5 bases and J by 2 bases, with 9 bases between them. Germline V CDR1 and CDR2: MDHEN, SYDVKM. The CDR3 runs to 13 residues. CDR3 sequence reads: CASSVVQNYGYTF. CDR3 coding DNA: TGTGCCAGCAGTGTAGTACAGAACTATGGCTACACCTTC.

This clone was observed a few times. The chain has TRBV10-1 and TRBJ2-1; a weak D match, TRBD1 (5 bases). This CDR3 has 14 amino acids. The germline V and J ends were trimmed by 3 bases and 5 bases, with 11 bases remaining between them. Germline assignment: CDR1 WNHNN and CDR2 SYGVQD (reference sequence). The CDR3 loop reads CASSDWGRDNEQFF. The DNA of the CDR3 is TGCGCCAGCAGTGATTGGGGCCGGGACAATGAGCAGTTCTTC.

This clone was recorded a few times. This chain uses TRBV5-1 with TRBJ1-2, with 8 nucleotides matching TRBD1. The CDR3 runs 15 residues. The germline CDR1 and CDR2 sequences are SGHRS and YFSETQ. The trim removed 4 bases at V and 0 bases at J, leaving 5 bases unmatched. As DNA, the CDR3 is TGCGCCAGCAGCCCCGGGACAGGAGCTAACTATGGCTACACCTTC. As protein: CASSPGTGANYGYTF.

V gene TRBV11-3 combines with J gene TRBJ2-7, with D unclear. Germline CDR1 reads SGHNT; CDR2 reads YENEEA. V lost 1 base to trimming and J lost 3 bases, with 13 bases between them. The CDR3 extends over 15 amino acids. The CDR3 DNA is TGTGCCAGCAGCTTAGTCCCAAATCCCAGCTACGAGCAGTACTTC. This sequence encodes CASSLVPNPSYEQYF. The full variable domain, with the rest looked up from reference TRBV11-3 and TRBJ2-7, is EAGVVQSPRYKIIEKKQPVAFWCNPISGHNTLYWYLQNLGQGPELLIRYENEEAVDDSQLPKDRFSAERLKGVDSTLKIQPAELGDSAVYLCASSLVPNPSYEQYFGPGTRLTVT.

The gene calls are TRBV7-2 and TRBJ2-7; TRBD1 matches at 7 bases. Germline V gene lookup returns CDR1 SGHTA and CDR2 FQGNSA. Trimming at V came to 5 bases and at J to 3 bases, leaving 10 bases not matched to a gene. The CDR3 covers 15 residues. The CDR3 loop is CASSLTDRVDYEQYF. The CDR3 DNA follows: TGTGCCAGCAGCCTAACCGACAGGGTTGACTACGAGCAGTACTTC.

The CDR3 nucleotides are TGTGCCAGCAGCTCGCGGAACCTAGCGGGGGGCGACCAAGAGACCCAGTACTTC. Encoded protein: CASSSRNLAGGDQETQYF. This chain links TRBV7-6 with TRBJ2-5; 11 bases match TRBD2. The V gene end was trimmed by 4 bases and the J gene end by 0 bases; junction bases not matched to a gene: 10. Per the germline V gene, CDR1 is SGHVS and CDR2 is FNYEAQ. This CDR3 has 18 amino acids.

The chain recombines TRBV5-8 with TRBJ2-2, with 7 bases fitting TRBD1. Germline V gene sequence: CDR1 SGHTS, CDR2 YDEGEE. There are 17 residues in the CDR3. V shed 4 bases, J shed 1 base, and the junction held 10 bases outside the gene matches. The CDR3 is CASSPRGRLKNTGELFF. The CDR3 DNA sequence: TGTGCCAGCAGCCCCAGGGGGAGACTTAAGAACACCGGGGAGCTGTTTTTT.

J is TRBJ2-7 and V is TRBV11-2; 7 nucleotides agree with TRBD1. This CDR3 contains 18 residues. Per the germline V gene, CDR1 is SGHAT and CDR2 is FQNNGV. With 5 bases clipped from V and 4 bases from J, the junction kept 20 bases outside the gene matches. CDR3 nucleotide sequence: TGTGCCAGCAGCCGGACCCTAACGCTCTCCGGGACAGAGTACGAGCAGTACTTC. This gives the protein CASSRTLTLSGTEYEQYF. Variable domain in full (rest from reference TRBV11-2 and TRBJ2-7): EAGVAQSPRYKIIEKRQSVAFWCNPISGHATLYWYQQILGQGPKLLIQFQNNGVVDDSQLPKDRFSAERLKGVDSTLKIQPAKLEDSAVYLCASSRTLTLSGTEYEQYFGPGTRLTVT.

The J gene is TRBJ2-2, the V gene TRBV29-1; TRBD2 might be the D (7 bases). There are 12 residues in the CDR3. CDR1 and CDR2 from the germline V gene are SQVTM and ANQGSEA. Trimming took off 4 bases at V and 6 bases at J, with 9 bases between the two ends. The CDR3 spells CSVGEGAGELFF. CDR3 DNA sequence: TGCAGCGTTGGGGAGGGGGCCGGGGAGCTGTTTTTT.

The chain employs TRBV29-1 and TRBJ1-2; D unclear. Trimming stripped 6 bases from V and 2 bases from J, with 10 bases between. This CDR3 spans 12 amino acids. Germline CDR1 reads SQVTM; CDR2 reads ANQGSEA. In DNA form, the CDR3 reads TGCAGCGTCCGGACGGGAAACTATGGCTACACCTTC. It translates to CSVRTGNYGYTF.

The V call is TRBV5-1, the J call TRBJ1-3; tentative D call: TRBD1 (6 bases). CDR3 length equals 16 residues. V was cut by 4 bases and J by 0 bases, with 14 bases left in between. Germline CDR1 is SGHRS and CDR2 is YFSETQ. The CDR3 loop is CASSGGQYYSGNTIYF. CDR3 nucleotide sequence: TGCGCCAGCAGCGGAGGACAGTACTACTCTGGAAACACCATATATTTT.

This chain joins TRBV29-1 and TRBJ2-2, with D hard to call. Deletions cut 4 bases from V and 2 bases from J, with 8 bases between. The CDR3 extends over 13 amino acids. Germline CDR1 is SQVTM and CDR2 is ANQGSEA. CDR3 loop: CSVGAVNTGELFF. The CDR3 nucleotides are TGCAGCGTTGGGGCAGTTAACACCGGGGAGCTGTTTTTT.

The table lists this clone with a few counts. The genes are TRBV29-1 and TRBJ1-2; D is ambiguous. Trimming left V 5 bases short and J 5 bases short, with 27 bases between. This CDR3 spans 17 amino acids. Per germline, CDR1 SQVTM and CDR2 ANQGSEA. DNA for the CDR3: TGCAGCGTTACGAACCCCGGCGACGGGGTCCCCCCTTATGGCTACACCTTC. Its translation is CSVTNPGDGVPPYGYTF.

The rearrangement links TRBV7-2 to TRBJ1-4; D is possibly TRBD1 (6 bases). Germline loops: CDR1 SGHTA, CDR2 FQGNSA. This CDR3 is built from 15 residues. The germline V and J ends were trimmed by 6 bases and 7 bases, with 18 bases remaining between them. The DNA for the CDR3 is TGTGCCAGCAGGAAGGGGGGGCGAGGAGTTGAAAAACTGTTTTTT. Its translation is CASRKGGRGVEKLFF.

As DNA, the CDR3 is TGTGCCAGCAGCCCCCACCGAGGTGCCCTACAGGGCCATCCCTCCTACGAGCAGTACTTC. The encoded protein is CASSPHRGALQGHPSYEQYF. The V call is TRBV7-7, the J call TRBJ2-7, with D perhaps TRBD1 (6 bases). Trimming removed 5 bases from V and 0 bases from J, with 29 bases in between. The CDR3 spans 20 residues. CDR1 is SSHAT and CDR2 is FNYEAQ in the germline V gene (reference sequence). The whole variable domain, remainder taken from reference TRBV7-7 and TRBJ2-7, is GAGVSQSPRYKVTKRGQDVTLRCDPISSHATLYWYQQALGQGPEFLTYFNYEAQPDKSGLPSDRFSAERPEGSISTLTIQRTEQRDSAMYRCASSPHRGALQGHPSYEQYFGPGTRLTVT.

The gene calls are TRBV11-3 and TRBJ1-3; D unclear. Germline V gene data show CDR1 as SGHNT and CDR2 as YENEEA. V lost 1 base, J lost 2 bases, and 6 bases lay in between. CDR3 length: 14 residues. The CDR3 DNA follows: TGTGCCAGCAGCTTAGGCGGTACTGGAAACACCATATATTTT. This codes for CASSLGGTGNTIYF.

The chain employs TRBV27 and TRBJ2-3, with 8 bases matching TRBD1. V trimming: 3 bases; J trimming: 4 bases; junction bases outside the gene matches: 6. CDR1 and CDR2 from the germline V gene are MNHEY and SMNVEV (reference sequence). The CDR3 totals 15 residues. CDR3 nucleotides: TGTGCCAGCAGTTTCGGACAGGGAAGCGCAGATACGCAGTATTTT. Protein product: CASSFGQGSADTQYF.

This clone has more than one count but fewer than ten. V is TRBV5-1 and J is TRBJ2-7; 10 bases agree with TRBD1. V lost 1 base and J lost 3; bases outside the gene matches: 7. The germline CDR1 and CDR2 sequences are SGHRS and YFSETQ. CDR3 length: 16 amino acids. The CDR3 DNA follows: TGCGCCAGCAGCTTGTCACCGGGACAGGGGTACTACGAGCAGTACTTC. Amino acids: CASSLSPGQGYYEQYF.

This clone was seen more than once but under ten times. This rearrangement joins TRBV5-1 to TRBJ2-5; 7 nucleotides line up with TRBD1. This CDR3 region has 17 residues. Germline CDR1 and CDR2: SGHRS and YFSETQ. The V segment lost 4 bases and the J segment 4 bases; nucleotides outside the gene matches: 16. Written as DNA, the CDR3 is TGCGCCAGCAGCCCCTCCCCGGGACAGCAGATAGGAGAGACCCAGTACTTC. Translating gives CASSPSPGQQIGETQYF.

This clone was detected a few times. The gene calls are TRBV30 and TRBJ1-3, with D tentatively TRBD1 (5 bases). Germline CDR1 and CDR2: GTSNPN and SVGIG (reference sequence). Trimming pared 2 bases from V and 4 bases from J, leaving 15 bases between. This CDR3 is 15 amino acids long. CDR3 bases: TGTGCCTGGAGTTCCCAGGGTTTTATCGGAAACACCATATATTTT. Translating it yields CAWSSQGFIGNTIYF.

Here the CDR3 DNA reads TGTGCCAGCAGCTTACCCCGCCCGGGGACAGGCACTGAAGCTTTCTTT. Amino acid sequence: CASSLPRPGTGTEAFF. The gene calls are TRBV7-8 and TRBJ1-1, with 8 bases fitting TRBD1. V lost 2 bases, J lost 4 bases, and 9 bases stayed unmatched. CDR1 is SGHVS and CDR2 is FQNEAQ in the germline V gene. The CDR3 contains 16 residues.

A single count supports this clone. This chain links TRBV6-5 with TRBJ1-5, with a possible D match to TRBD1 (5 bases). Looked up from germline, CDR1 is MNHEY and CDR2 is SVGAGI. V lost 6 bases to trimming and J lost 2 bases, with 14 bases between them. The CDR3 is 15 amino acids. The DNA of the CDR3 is TGTGCCAGCAGACGAGGTGGGGCCGGCAATCAGCCCCAGCATTTT. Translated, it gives CASRRGGAGNQPQHF.